Included here is one T cell receptor beta chain sequence, with context. The antigen is undetermined. TRB rearrangements were amplified by multiplex PCR with BIOMED2 TRB-A/B primers. TCRdb redid the calling of the multiplex PCR reads with MiXCR, one entry per CDR3 protein. Counted here are 9,000 to 13,000 distinct CDR3 sequences, around a third occurring once; the ten biggest clones make up 18%. Germline V gene data show CDR1 as LNHNV and CDR2 as YYDKDF (reference sequence). The CDR3 sequence is 13 residues long. V was shortened by 0 bases and J by 5 bases, with 8 bases between the two germline ends. This sample is part of a study of T and B cells in COVID-19 patients. Study background: COVID-19 patients gave peripheral blood either during active infection or after recovery.

From blood, about 250-500 ng of genomic DNA served as TRB template. Whole-study findings and limits: No sequencing was yet done of CD4+, regulatory or CD8+ subsets, or of SARS-CoV-2-responsive or tetramer+ sorted cells. Patients with COVID-19 reportedly showed strongly skewed T cell receptor beta variable and joining gene usage. At recovery TRB diversity and richness exceeded healthy donors, after highly clonal active COVID-19 repertoires.

The chain recombines TRBV15 with TRBJ2-7, with no clear D. The sequencing sample was made of blood. This clonotype was obtained from a human donor with active COVID-19. The CDR3 sequence is CATSRDPGDEQYF. The CDR3, as DNA: TGTGCCACCAGCAGAGATCCGGGTGACGAGCAGTACTTC. Based on the CDR3 plus reference TRBV15 and TRBJ2-7, the full variable domain is DAMVIQNPRYQVTQFGKPVTLSCSQTLNHNVMYWYQQKSSQAPKLLFHYYDKDFNNEADTPDNFQSRRPNTSFCFLDIRSPGLGDTAMYLCATSRDPGDEQYFGPGTRLTVT.